These 27 T cell receptor beta chains were all obtained from the same sample, sequenced in a study of long-term antiretroviral therapy in people with HIV. Samples were assayed with immunoSEQ v3.0 at survey level. Produced via immunoSEQ multiplex PCR; TCRdb's table is partial and in-frame only. The sample holds around 18,000 clones, about four fifths seen once. The sequences come from unsorted PBMCs, collected at the start of antiretroviral therapy, before treatment. These receptors originate from a man aged 18 to 29 with HIV.

This clone was seen once. The rearrangement links TRBV5-4 to TRBJ1-1; 7 bases align to TRBD1. V was clipped by 4 bases and J by 4 bases; unmatched bases: 16. The CDR3 length is 17 residues. Germline V gene lookup returns CDR1 SGHNT and CDR2 YYREEE (reference sequence). The CDR3 loop is CASSPGGRDYGGTEAFF. DNA of the CDR3: TGTGCCAGCAGCCCAGGGGGAAGGGATTATGGGGGCACTGAAGCTTTCTTT.

This rearrangement joins TRBV5-6 to TRBJ2-4; 11 nucleotides align to TRBD1. V lost 5 bases to trimming and J lost 10 bases; unmatched junction nucleotides: 5. CDR1 and CDR2 from the germline V gene are SGHDT and YYEEEE. This CDR3 has 13 amino acids. The CDR3 region is CASRAGTGGIQYF. The CDR3, as DNA: TGTGCCAGCAGGGCCGGGACAGGGGGAATTCAGTACTTC.

V gene TRBV29-1 combines with J gene TRBJ2-7; tentative D call: TRBD1 (6 bases). CDR3 size: 11 residues. V shed 5 bases and J shed 3 bases, with 8 bases lying between them. Germline-derived CDR1 and CDR2 are SQVTM and ANQGSEA. CDR3 in amino acids: CSVQGGYEQYF. Here the CDR3 DNA reads TGCAGCGTTCAAGGGGGCTACGAGCAGTACTTC.

The chain links TRBV6-6 to TRBJ2-7; perhaps TRBD1 as D (6 bases). The CDR3 length is 14 residues. V was clipped by 5 bases and J by 3 bases, with 14 bases between them. CDR1 is MNHNY and CDR2 is SVGAGI in the germline V gene (reference sequence). DNA for the CDR3: TGTGCCAGCAGTCCGGACAGCCCCATCTACGAGCAGTACTTC. Translating it yields CASSPDSPIYEQYF.

J is TRBJ2-3 and V is TRBV11-2; no definite D call. Germline CDR1 is SGHAT and CDR2 is FQNNGV. CDR3 length equals 12 residues. V gave up 1 base and J gave up 4 bases, with 3 bases separating them. The chain's CDR3 is CASSLVSDTQYF. The CDR3 DNA reads as TGTGCCAGCAGCTTAGTGTCAGATACGCAGTATTTT.

The chain is built from TRBV6-5 and TRBJ2-5; tentative D call: TRBD1 (5 bases). The CDR3 spans 14 residues. Germline CDR1 is MNHEY and CDR2 is SVGAGI. V lost 0 bases, J lost 1 base, and 6 bases lay in between. Here the CDR3 reads CASSYSTAQETQYF. The CDR3 DNA is TGTGCCAGCAGTTACTCGACAGCCCAAGAGACCCAGTACTTC.

Written as DNA, the CDR3 is TGTGCCAGCAGTTTAAGCGGAACCGAGAATGAGCAGTTCTTC. It translates to CASSLSGTENEQFF. V usage is TRBV28 and J usage is TRBJ2-1, with D perhaps matching TRBD2 (5 bases). The length of the CDR3 is 14 residues. Trimming removed 2 bases from V and 7 bases from J, with 12 bases in between. The germline gives CDR1 MDHEN, CDR2 SYDVKM.

This clone is labeled medium-sized (0.01 to 0.1%). The rearrangement links TRBV6-5 to TRBJ2-2; D ambiguous. This CDR3 region has 13 residues. Germline values: CDR1 MNHEY, CDR2 SVGAGI. The V gene lost 4 bases and the J gene lost 5 bases, with 8 bases spanning the gap. CDR3 residues: CASSWDETGELFF. The CDR3 DNA sequence: TGTGCCAGCAGTTGGGATGAGACCGGGGAGCTGTTTTTT.

The V call is TRBV7-9, the J call TRBJ1-2; D uncertain. The V gene's germline CDR1 is SEHNR and CDR2 FQNEAQ (reference sequence). The CDR3 contains 12 residues. Trimming left V 7 bases short and J 10 bases short, with 16 bases between. This CDR3 reads CASTSGREDYTF. The DNA of the CDR3 is TGTGCCAGCACGTCCGGCCGGGAGGACTACACCTTC.

The genes are TRBV6-1 and TRBJ2-7; 7 nucleotides line up with TRBD1. Trimming at V came to 3 bases and at J to 1 base, leaving 9 bases not matched to a gene. CDR3 length: 16 amino acids. CDR1 is MNHNS, CDR2 SASEGT, per germline. This CDR3 is CASSEGLGQKSYEQYF. The CDR3 nucleotides read TGTGCCAGCAGTGAGGGTTTGGGACAGAAGTCCTACGAGCAGTACTTC.

The genes are TRBV5-4 and TRBJ1-2; TRBD1 aligns across 8 bases. V lost 4 bases, J lost 7 bases, and 12 bases stayed unmatched. Per the germline V gene, CDR1 is SGHNT and CDR2 is YYREEE (reference sequence). The CDR3 loop spans 15 amino acids. CDR3 region: CASSPGQGSYGGYTF. DNA for the CDR3: TGTGCCAGCAGCCCAGGACAGGGCTCCTATGGTGGCTACACCTTC. Using reference TRBV5-4 and TRBJ1-2 for the parts outside the CDR3, the full variable domain is ETGVTQSPTHLIKTRGQQVTLRCSSQSGHNTVSWYQQALGQGPQFIFQYYREEENGRGNFPPRFSGLQFPNYSSELNVNALELDDSALYLCASSPGQGSYGGYTFGSGTRLTVV.

This chain links TRBV13 with TRBJ2-1, with 8 nucleotides matching TRBD2. The V and J ends lost 3 bases and 6 bases, in that order; junction bases with no gene match: 13. The CDR3 has 17 amino acids. Germline CDR1 is PRHDT and CDR2 is FYEKMQ (reference sequence). The CDR3: CASSFTIAGSRGNEQFF. In DNA form, the CDR3 reads TGTGCCAGCAGCTTTACAATAGCGGGATCGCGAGGCAATGAGCAGTTCTTC.

This clone came up once. The chain combines TRBV4-1 with TRBJ1-1; D call uncertain. This CDR3 has 14 amino acids. V was trimmed by 3 bases and J by 10 bases, leaving 18 bases between them. CDR1 MGHRA and CDR2 YSYEKL come from the germline V gene. The CDR3 bases are TGCGCCAGCAGCCACTCCTTGGACTCACGGGGAGCTTTCTTT. Translated, it gives CASSHSLDSRGAFF.

Note on this clone: An end of the junction differs from the germline gene, which may be a read error. This chain uses TRBV28 with TRBJ1-2; 9 bases agree with TRBD1. The CDR3 has 11 amino acids. Germline lookup yields CDR1 MDHEN and CDR2 SYDVKM. The CDR3 DNA follows: TGTGCCATCAACCACAGGGGGCCAGTATATTTC. It is translated as CAINHRGPVYF.

The rearrangement joins TRBV5-1 to TRBJ2-2, with a possible D match to TRBD2 (5 bases). V shed 1 base and J shed 4 bases, with 8 bases lying between them. The germline gives CDR1 SGHRS, CDR2 YFSETQ. The CDR3 is made up of 14 amino acids. CDR3 nucleotide sequence: TGCGCCAGCAGCTTGCCTGGGAGCACCGGGGAGCTGTTTTTT. Its translation is CASSLPGSTGELFF.

Comments on this clone: This CDR3 is also generated by other DNA sequences in the sample. The genes are TRBV5-1 and TRBJ2-1; no clear D gene. This CDR3 region has 14 residues. Germline values: CDR1 SGHRS, CDR2 YFSETQ. The V end lost 3 bases, the J end lost 3 bases, and 10 bases lay between the germline ends. CDR3 in amino acids: CASSSGQFYNEQFF. Here the CDR3 DNA reads TGCGCCAGCAGCTCGGGCCAGTTCTACAATGAGCAGTTCTTC.

V is TRBV19 and J is TRBJ2-7; the D gene is possibly TRBD2 (6 bases). This CDR3 has 14 amino acids. V was shortened by 6 bases and J by 2 bases, with 14 bases between the two germline ends. The germline gives CDR1 LNHDA, CDR2 SQIVND (reference sequence). The CDR3 coding sequence is TGTGCCAGTAGGGAGGGGACGGGGGCCTACGAGCAGTACTTC. This translates into CASREGTGAYEQYF.

The V call is TRBV2, the J call TRBJ2-4, with 9 nucleotides matching TRBD1. Germline lookup yields CDR1 SNHLY and CDR2 FYNNEI. Trimming cost V 4 bases and J 4 bases; bases outside gene matches: 5. This CDR3 is 15 amino acids long. The CDR3 nucleotides read TGTGCCAGCAGTGCTGAGACAGGGGGTAAAAACATTCAGTACTTC. Translation gives CASSAETGGKNIQYF.

The chain couples TRBV28 to TRBJ2-5; tentatively, D is TRBD1 or TRBD2 (5 bases each). Germline CDR1 MDHEN, CDR2 SYDVKM. The CDR3 is 12 amino acids. Trimming left V 2 bases short and J 6 bases short, with 7 bases between. CDR3 sequence: CASSLEGKTQYF. The CDR3 DNA follows: TGTGCCAGCAGTTTAGAGGGGAAGACCCAGTACTTC.

The rearrangement uses TRBV4-2 and TRBJ2-7; tentative D call: TRBD1 (5 bases). From germline, CDR1 is LGHNA and CDR2 YNFKEQ. The CDR3 is made up of 14 amino acids. V lost 1 base to trimming and J lost 0 bases, with 7 bases between them. The CDR3 DNA sequence: TGTGCCAGCAGCCAAGTAGGGGTCTCCTACGAGCAGTACTTC. The encoded protein is CASSQVGVSYEQYF.

The rearrangement joins TRBV2 to TRBJ1-2, with D perhaps matching TRBD1 (5 bases). The CDR3 is 16 residues long. Per the germline V gene, CDR1 is SNHLY and CDR2 is FYNNEI. Trimming stripped 0 bases from V and 3 bases from J, with 14 bases between. The CDR3: CASSEAQWDGYYGYTF. DNA of the CDR3: TGTGCCAGCAGTGAAGCGCAATGGGACGGCTACTATGGCTACACCTTC.

This clone was observed a single time. V usage is TRBV5-1 and J usage is TRBJ2-7; 8 bases align to TRBD1. Germline CDR1 SGHRS, CDR2 YFSETQ. CDR3 length: 16 amino acids. V lost 5 bases and J lost 0; bases outside the gene matches: 10. CDR3 nucleotide sequence: TGCGCCAGCAGTCATCCTAGACAGGGGAGCTCCTACGAGCAGTACTTC. Its translation is CASSHPRQGSSYEQYF.

This clone came up once. DNA of the CDR3: TGTGCCAGCGATTGGGGCTCCTACAATGAGCAGTTCTTC. Translating it yields CASDWGSYNEQFF. The chain uses TRBV7-9 and TRBJ2-1; D remains ambiguous. Germline V gene data show CDR1 as SEHNR and CDR2 as FQNEAQ (reference sequence). V shed 8 bases and J shed 0 bases, with 8 bases lying between them. There are 13 residues in the CDR3.

The chain links TRBV28 to TRBJ1-1; D call uncertain. Trimming shortened V by 6 bases and J by 1 base, and 12 bases separated the two germline ends. Germline CDR1 reads MDHEN; CDR2 reads SYDVKM. The CDR3 totals 14 residues. The CDR3 DNA sequence: TGTGCCAGCAGCCCACGGGGTTCGAACACTGAAGCTTTCTTT. It yields the protein CASSPRGSNTEAFF.

The chain carries TRBV11-2 and TRBJ2-5, with D maybe TRBD1 (5 bases). Trimming took 2 bases from V and 5 from J, leaving 15 bases between them. Germline V CDR1 and CDR2: SGHAT, FQNNGV. The CDR3 has 15 amino acids. CDR3 DNA sequence: TGTGCCAGCAGCTTAATCAGGGCCCTGGGGGAGACCCAGTACTTC. Translated: CASSLIRALGETQYF.

In its sample, this clone is medium-sized. The V and J genes are TRBV19 and TRBJ2-1, with D perhaps TRBD2 (5 bases). Looked up from germline, CDR1 is LNHDA and CDR2 is SQIVND (reference sequence). Trimming left V 5 bases short and J 2 bases short, with 10 bases between. This CDR3 spans 14 amino acids. For the CDR3, the DNA is TGTGCCAGTAGTGAAGGCGGGCCCTACAATGAGCAGTTCTTC. It translates to CASSEGGPYNEQFF.

The CDR3 loop is CASSPEIGRATVGELFF. The CDR3 DNA follows: TGTGCCAGCAGCCCGGAGATCGGGAGGGCCACAGTCGGGGAGCTGTTTTTT. The chain employs TRBV5-5 and TRBJ2-2; 8 bases match TRBD2. V lost 4 bases to trimming and J lost 7 bases; unmatched junction nucleotides: 15. The germline V gene has CDR1 SGHKS and CDR2 YYEKEE (reference sequence). This CDR3 spans 17 amino acids.